Each of the 18 T cell receptor beta chains below was sequenced from the same sample in a study of cytomegalovirus exposure and HLA in healthy donors. Repertoires were generated with immunoSEQ multiplex PCR, while TCRdb's copy carries only in-frame clones and drops some. The table lists about 98,000 clones, more than 85% of them singletons. Input material: PBMCs. Every receptor here comes from a man younger than 30 in good health and CMV-seropositive.

This clone is a singleton in its sample. V is TRBV6-1 and J is TRBJ1-3; 8 bases are a match to TRBD1. From germline, CDR1 is MNHNS and CDR2 SASEGT. The CDR3 length is 17 residues. Trimming at V came to 3 bases and at J to 1 base, leaving 8 bases not matched to a gene. The CDR3: CASSDFDRGASGNTIYF. CDR3 bases: TGTGCCAGCAGTGACTTTGACAGGGGAGCGTCTGGAAACACCATATATTTT.

The rearrangement links TRBV5-8 to TRBJ2-1, with 7 bases lining up with TRBD1. This CDR3 spans 15 amino acids. The germline V gene has CDR1 SGHTS and CDR2 YDEGEE. The V segment lost 5 bases and the J segment 8 bases; nucleotides outside the gene matches: 13. The CDR3 DNA is TGTGCCAGCAGACAATGGGGACAGAACCCCCATGAGCAGTTCTTC. Translation: CASRQWGQNPHEQFF.

The chain joins TRBV6-7 to TRBJ2-6; D is ambiguous. TRBV6-7 is placed among ORFs of uncertain function. This CDR3 spans 12 amino acids. Between the trimmed V and J ends, which lost 10 bases and 3 bases, there was a span of 7 bases. In nucleotides, the CDR3 is TGTGCCAAGACATGTGGGGCCAACGTCCTGACTTTC. Its protein product is CAKTCGANVLTF.

This clone has more than one count but fewer than ten. The V and J genes are TRBV27 and TRBJ2-1, with 7 bases fitting TRBD1. The CDR3 is 15 amino acids. The germline V gene encodes CDR1 MNHEY and CDR2 SMNVEV (reference sequence). Losses at the gene ends were 5 bases for V and 1 base for J; bases not matched to a gene: 5. CDR3 protein: CASSLDRESYNEQFF. In DNA form, the CDR3 reads TGTGCCAGCAGTCTAGACAGGGAATCCTACAATGAGCAGTTCTTC.

This rearrangement joins TRBV19 to TRBJ2-7; possible D gene TRBD1, 6 bases. V lost 5 bases, J lost 0 bases, and 11 bases lay in between. Germline V gene sequence: CDR1 LNHDA, CDR2 SQIVND (reference sequence). The CDR3 extends over 14 amino acids. CDR3 nucleotides: TGTGCCAGTAGTGGACAGTTAGACTCCTACGAGCAGTACTTC. This gives the protein CASSGQLDSYEQYF.

The chain is built from TRBV11-2 and TRBJ1-2, with 11 bases aligning to TRBD1. CDR3 length: 13 amino acids. CDR1 and CDR2 (germline): SGHAT, FQNNGV. V shed 7 bases and J 6 bases; nucleotides not matched to a gene: 4. CDR3 sequence: CASNGQGADGYTF. CDR3 coding DNA: TGTGCCAGCAACGGACAGGGGGCAGATGGCTACACCTTC. Drawing the rest from reference TRBV11-2 and TRBJ1-2, the complete variable domain is EAGVAQSPRYKIIEKRQSVAFWCNPISGHATLYWYQQILGQGPKLLIQFQNNGVVDDSQLPKDRFSAERLKGVDSTLKIQPAKLEDSAVYLCASNGQGADGYTFGSGTRLTVV.

This clone has only one observation. The J gene is TRBJ1-1, the V gene TRBV19; tentatively, D is TRBD1 (5 bases). Trimming took 7 bases from V and 8 from J, leaving 14 bases between them. The CDR3 is made up of 12 amino acids. Germline V gives CDR1 LNHDA, CDR2 SQIVND (reference sequence). The CDR3 nucleotides read TGTGCCAGTACCTACGGGGGACTAGAAGCTTTCTTT. Translating it yields CASTYGGLEAFF.

The rearrangement joins TRBV10-3 to TRBJ1-4; a weak D match, TRBD1 (6 bases). This CDR3 has 12 amino acids. V dropped 10 bases and J dropped 5 bases, with 11 bases sitting between them. Germline V gene lookup returns CDR1 ENHRY and CDR2 SYGVKD. The CDR3 sequence: CATGQRNEKLFF. Here the CDR3 DNA reads TGTGCCACGGGACAAAGAAATGAAAAACTGTTTTTT.

This clone was recorded once. CDR3 protein: CASSPTRTDDSYF. The DNA for the CDR3 is TGTGCCAGCAGCCCTACACGGACGGACGACAGTTACTTC. This chain joins TRBV7-2 and TRBJ2-7; tentatively, D is TRBD1 (5 bases). This CDR3 is 13 amino acids long. The germline V and J ends were trimmed by 5 bases and 13 bases, with 21 bases remaining between them. Germline V lookup: CDR1 SGHTA, CDR2 FQGNSA.

The J gene is TRBJ2-2, the V gene TRBV6-5; 7 bases match TRBD1. The V segment lost 3 bases and the J segment 7 bases; nucleotides outside the gene matches: 8. Germline assignment: CDR1 MNHEY and CDR2 SVGAGI. This CDR3 spans 15 amino acids. The CDR3 is CASSYSSTGIGELFF. In DNA, the CDR3 is TGTGCCAGCAGTTATTCTTCGACAGGGATCGGGGAGCTGTTTTTT.

The J gene is TRBJ2-3, the V gene TRBV7-2, with D possibly TRBD2 on 5 matching bases. This CDR3 is 14 amino acids long. Germline V gene data show CDR1 as SGHTA and CDR2 as FQGNSA. V was shortened by 7 bases and J by 4 bases, with 15 bases between the two germline ends. The CDR3 sequence is CASNMGVRPDTQYF. The CDR3 DNA is TGTGCCAGCAACATGGGAGTCCGACCAGATACGCAGTATTTT.

The J gene is TRBJ2-5, the V gene TRBV5-5; 8 bases agree with TRBD2. This CDR3 is 17 amino acids long. CDR1 and CDR2 from the germline V gene are SGHKS and YYEKEE (reference sequence). V was pared by 3 bases and J by 4 bases, with 14 bases of the junction left unmatched. DNA for the CDR3: TGTGCCAGCAGCTCGCATCGGACTAGCTTCATTGTAGAGACCCAGTACTTC. Residues: CASSSHRTSFIVETQYF.

The chain has TRBV7-3 and TRBJ2-2; 8 nucleotides match TRBD2. The CDR3 has 16 residues. The germline gives CDR1 SGHTA, CDR2 FQGTGA. The junction had 6 bases not matched to a gene; V was cut back by 5 bases and J by 1 base. The CDR3 DNA sequence: TGTGCCAGCAGCCCTTTAGCGGGGAAGAACACCGGGGAGCTGTTTTTT. Its protein is CASSPLAGKNTGELFF.

The CDR3 spells CASSIISTGVEVYGYTF. CDR3 bases: TGTGCCAGTAGTATAATCTCTACAGGGGTTGAAGTCTATGGCTACACCTTC. The V gene is TRBV19, the J gene TRBJ1-2; 7 bases line up with TRBD1. Germline CDR1 and CDR2: LNHDA and SQIVND (reference sequence). The CDR3 runs 17 residues. The V and J ends lost 2 bases and 4 bases, in that order; junction bases with no gene match: 13.

The J gene is TRBJ2-7, the V gene TRBV7-9; D might be TRBD2 (6 bases). Germline CDR1 SEHNR, CDR2 FQNEAQ (reference sequence). V gave up 5 bases and J gave up 3 bases, with 20 bases separating them. The CDR3 extends over 16 amino acids. The CDR3, as DNA: TGTGCCAGCAGCCAAGATCTGAGGGAGGATATCTACGAGCAGTACTTC. Its protein is CASSQDLREDIYEQYF.

The chain links TRBV5-4 to TRBJ2-7; 8 nucleotides line up with TRBD1. The CDR3 totals 13 residues. Germline CDR1 reads SGHNT; CDR2 reads YYREEE (reference sequence). Unmatched junction bases numbered 5, after V lost 4 bases and J lost 5 bases. The DNA for the CDR3 is TGTGCCAGCAGCCGCCAGGGGGCTGACGAGCAGTACTTC. Residues: CASSRQGADEQYF.

This sequence joins TRBV15 and TRBJ1-3, with 10 nucleotides matching TRBD1. The CDR3 runs 15 residues. Germline V gene sequence: CDR1 LNHNV, CDR2 YYDKDF (reference sequence). With 11 bases clipped from V and 1 base from J, the junction kept 8 bases outside the gene matches. This CDR3 reads CAAGTGVWSGNTIYF. The CDR3 region has the DNA TGTGCCGCCGGGACAGGGGTTTGGTCTGGAAACACCATATATTTT.

J is TRBJ2-1 and V is TRBV11-3; D not certain. The CDR3 runs to 16 residues. CDR1 and CDR2 (germline): SGHNT, YENEEA. Between the trimmed V and J ends, which lost 1 base and 6 bases, there was a span of 16 bases. The CDR3 DNA reads as TGTGCCAGCAGCTTAGGATCTAGTCACATGGCCAATGAGCAGTTCTTC. It encodes CASSLGSSHMANEQFF.